The TCR beta chain described here comes from a study of control samples from healthy donors and cancer patients. The CDR3 runs 13 residues. Germline CDR1 is SGDLS and CDR2 is YYNGEE. V was clipped by 4 bases and J by 1 base, with 9 bases between them. Method: immunoSEQ multiplex PCR; TCRdb's copy keeps in-frame clones and lacks some. The sample records approximately 97,000 clones, around 90% being singletons. The sequence derives from a man between 25 and 39 years old in good health. Sequencing was done on a sample of blood. The chain combines TRBV9 with TRBJ2-7; TRBD1 is a possible D gene (6 bases). Here the CDR3 DNA reads TGTGCCAGCAGCCCAGGGGTGTCCTACGAGCAGTACTTC. As protein: CASSPGVSYEQYF.